The TCR beta chain under discussion was sequenced for a study of shared clonotypes between healthy human individuals. Study outcomes and limitations: Across a handful of donors, naive CD4 shared roughly 5.2%, naive CD8 around 3.5%, memory CD4 about 2.5%, memory CD8 0.4%. Unshared clonotypes carried lower generation probabilities than those common to all four donors. Naive subsets generally had larger estimated richness than memory subsets.

This CDR3 has 15 residues. CDR1 is SGHDT and CDR2 is YYEEEE in the germline V gene. With V trimmed by 5 bases and J by 1 base, 8 bases remained unmatched. The study separated CD4+ cells into CD45RA+ naive and CD45RA-negative memory subsets. Only in-frame clones appear in the TCRdb table, and some are missing; sequencing was by immunoSEQ multiplex PCR. The sample includes under 2.5 million clones, around 90% of them seen just once. Points on this clone: What it binds is not known.

The clonotype originates from a man between 18 and 29 years old in good health. Some clones in this sample may be carry-over from other donors' samples. Sequences were obtained from naive CD4+ T cells from PBMCs. Specified subset: CD45RA+ positively selected. The chain joins TRBV5-6 to TRBJ1-2; the match to TRBD1 covers 7 bases. The CDR3 reads CASRPADRSNYGYTF. The CDR3 nucleotides read TGTGCCAGCAGACCCGCGGACAGGAGTAACTATGGCTACACCTTC.